The T cell receptor beta chain described here comes from a study of blood T cell repertoires in COVID-19. Overall study: Material from acute and convalescent COVID-19 was sourced from the United States, Italy and Spain. T cells, B-cell-depleted T cells, or PBMCs supplied cDNA or gDNA.

Authors' analysis steps: The authors estimated nucleated cell counts from reference gene primer amplification. Using immunoSEQ multiplex PCR, the repertoire was profiled, and TCRdb retains in-frame clones only, with some absent. D and trimming come from the DNA, and the V and J calls and clone size come from that table. The data contain about 88,000 clones, roughly 70% of them singletons. The V and J ends lost 3 bases and 2 bases respectively, with 9 bases between them. Germline V gene data show CDR1 as LGHDT and CDR2 as YNNKEL (reference sequence). The length of the CDR3 is 14 residues. Material: peripheral blood. The V gene is TRBV3-1 (or the pseudogene TRBV3-2), the J gene TRBJ2-3; weak D call: TRBD2 (6 bases). The clonotype comes from a woman aged 55-70 years in a cohort sampled during active or convalescent COVID-19. The CDR3, as DNA: TGTGCCAGCAGCCACCGGACTACCACAGATACGCAGTATTTT. This translates into CASSHRTTTDTQYF.